This T cell receptor beta chain was obtained from a study of blood T cell repertoires in COVID-19. Study-level background: Spain, Italy and the United States supplied samples that represented acute and convalescent COVID-19.

The cohort comprised adults aged about 18 to 90 years residing in 20 to 25 US areas. The trim removed 2 bases at V and 8 bases at J, leaving 4 bases unmatched. CDR1 is MDHEN and CDR2 is SYDVKM in the germline V gene. This CDR3 is built from 14 residues. Original data processing: Counts of nucleated cells, estimated from reference gene primer amplification, were obtained. Measured with immunoSEQ multiplex PCR; TCRdb has only the in-frame clones, and not every one. V, J and clone size were drawn from that table, and D and trimming were deduced from the DNA. The sample consists of 250,000 or so clones, approximately 90% of them appearing once.

The specimen sequenced was PBMCs or T cells enriched from blood (not recorded which). The receptor was derived from a man aged 35-49 years who had been exposed to COVID-19. V usage is TRBV28 and J usage is TRBJ1-4, with 8 bases identical to TRBD1. CDR3 bases: TGTGCCAGCAGTTTACGACAGGGGAACGAAAAACTGTTTTTT. Translated, it gives CASSLRQGNEKLFF.